The entry that follows covers one TCR beta chain sequence. Time point given: healthy volunteer bleed at 2 weeks. Extraction of total RNA was performed on unfractionated whole blood. TCRdb re-called the RACE reads through MiXCR, storing one row per CDR3 protein. The sample holds 130,000 or so distinct CDR3 sequences, about 9.4% seen once. This sample stems from a study of human T cells and chemical hapten exposure. CDR3 length equals 16 residues. Trimming left V 0 bases short and J 1 base short, with 13 bases between. Germline-derived CDR1 and CDR2 are DFQATT and SNEGSKA (reference sequence). Input material: whole blood. This receptor was obtained from a male donor in good health. Some clones in this sample may be carry-over from other donors' samples. The V and J genes are TRBV20-1 and TRBJ2-1; no reliable D call. The CDR3 bases are TGCAGTGCTAGAGATCTTGACCAGAGATCCTACAATGAGCAGTTCTTC. Amino acid sequence: CSARDLDQRSYNEQFF.